The clone carrying this T cell receptor beta chain has a single count. PCR was performed using 60 Vbeta and 13 Jbeta primers. Measured with immunoSEQ multiplex PCR; TCRdb has only the in-frame clones, and not every one. The sample contains 120,000 or so clones, about 75% of which appear only once. The record originates from a study of cytomegalovirus exposure and HLA in healthy donors. The CDR3 runs to 16 residues. Germline V gene lookup returns CDR1 SGHRS and CDR2 YFSETQ. V lost 4 bases and J lost 4; bases outside the gene matches: 9. The sequenced sample was PBMCs. This receptor was identified in a man aged 60 to 69 in good health and CMV-seropositive. The J gene is TRBJ2-3, the V gene TRBV5-1, with TRBD1 matching 10 bases. DNA of the CDR3: TGCGCCAGCAGCCCGCCGGGACAGGGGATTCCAGATACGCAGTATTTT. Protein product: CASSPPGQGIPDTQYF.